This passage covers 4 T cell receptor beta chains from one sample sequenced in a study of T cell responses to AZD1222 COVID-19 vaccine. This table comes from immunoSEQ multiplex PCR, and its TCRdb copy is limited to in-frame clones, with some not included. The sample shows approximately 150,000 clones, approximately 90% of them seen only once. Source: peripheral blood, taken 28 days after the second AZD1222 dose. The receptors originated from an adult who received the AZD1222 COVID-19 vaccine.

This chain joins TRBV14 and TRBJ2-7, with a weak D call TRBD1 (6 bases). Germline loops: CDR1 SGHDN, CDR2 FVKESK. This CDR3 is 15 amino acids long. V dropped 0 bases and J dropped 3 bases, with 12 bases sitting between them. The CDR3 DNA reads TGTGCCAGCAGCCAAGATCTGGGACACCTCTACGAGCAGTACTTC. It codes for CASSQDLGHLYEQYF.

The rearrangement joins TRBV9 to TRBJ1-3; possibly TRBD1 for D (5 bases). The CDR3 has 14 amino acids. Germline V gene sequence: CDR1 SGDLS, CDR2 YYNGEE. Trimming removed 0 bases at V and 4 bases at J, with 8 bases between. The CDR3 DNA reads TGTGCCAGCAGCGTAGGAGGGGAGGGAAACACCATATATTTT. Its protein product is CASSVGGEGNTIYF.

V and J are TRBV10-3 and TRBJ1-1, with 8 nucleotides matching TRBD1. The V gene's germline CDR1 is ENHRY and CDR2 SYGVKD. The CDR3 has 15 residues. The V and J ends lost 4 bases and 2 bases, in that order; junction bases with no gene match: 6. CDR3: CAISVGGQGNTEAFF. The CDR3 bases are TGTGCCATCAGTGTAGGCGGACAGGGCAACACTGAAGCTTTCTTT.

The CDR3 reads CASTFVGRGEKLFF. The CDR3 nucleotides are TGTGCCAGCACTTTTGTGGGGCGCGGTGAAAAACTGTTTTTT. The J gene is TRBJ1-4, the V gene TRBV7-9; a possible D gene is TRBD1 (5 bases). V was shortened by 7 bases and J by 7 bases, with 16 bases between the two germline ends. CDR1 and CDR2 (germline): SEHNR, FQNEAQ (reference sequence). This CDR3 region has 14 residues.